The 22 T cell receptor beta chains reported below all come from one sample, sequenced in a study of blood T cell repertoires in COVID-19. Repertoires were generated with immunoSEQ multiplex PCR, while TCRdb's copy carries only in-frame clones and drops some. The sample lists over 300,000 clones; about 90% were seen once. Sequencing input: peripheral blood. These receptors originate from a man younger than 35 with active or convalescent COVID-19.

The chain carries TRBV27 and TRBJ1-1; tentatively, D is TRBD1 (5 bases). This CDR3 contains 14 residues. The V end was cut by 5 bases, the J end by 3 bases, with 13 bases between. The germline gives CDR1 MNHEY, CDR2 SMNVEV (reference sequence). The CDR3 loop reads CASSLFRGDTEAFF. DNA for the CDR3: TGTGCCAGCAGTCTGTTTCGGGGGGACACTGAAGCTTTCTTT.

V gene TRBV13 combines with J gene TRBJ2-3; tentative D call: TRBD2 (6 bases). The germline V gene encodes CDR1 PRHDT and CDR2 FYEKMQ (reference sequence). With 5 bases removed from V and 0 bases from J, the gap between germline ends came to 12 bases. CDR3 length equals 15 residues. The DNA for the CDR3 is TGTGCCAGCAGCGTCTCGGGAGTTAGCACAGATACGCAGTATTTT. This encodes CASSVSGVSTDTQYF.

In DNA form, the CDR3 reads TGTGCCAGCAGCCCAGGGACATATTATAATTCACCCCTCCACTTT. This codes for CASSPGTYYNSPLHF. This chain connects TRBV5-4 to TRBJ1-6; a weak D match, TRBD1 (6 bases). Looked up from germline, CDR1 is SGHNT and CDR2 is YYREEE (reference sequence). The CDR3 loop spans 15 amino acids. The V and J ends lost 4 bases and 4 bases respectively, with 12 bases between them. Supplemented by reference TRBV5-4 and TRBJ1-6, the full variable domain reads ETGVTQSPTHLIKTRGQQVTLRCSSQSGHNTVSWYQQALGQGPQFIFQYYREEENGRGNFPPRFSGLQFPNYSSELNVNALELDDSALYLCASSPGTYYNSPLHFGNGTRLTVT.

The V and J genes are TRBV29-1 and TRBJ2-1; TRBD2 might be the D (6 bases). V lost 2 bases and J 9 bases, leaving 17 bases between the germline ends. From germline, CDR1 is SQVTM and CDR2 ANQGSEA. The CDR3 consists of 14 residues. DNA of the CDR3: TGCAGCGTTGAATCATGGAGACTAGGGATTGAGCAGTTCTTC. Amino acid sequence: CSVESWRLGIEQFF.

This clone was counted once. V usage is TRBV19 and J usage is TRBJ2-3, with D tentatively TRBD2 (5 bases). CDR3 length: 15 residues. V gave up 8 bases and J gave up 0 bases, with 15 bases separating them. Per germline, CDR1 LNHDA and CDR2 SQIVND (reference sequence). The CDR3 DNA sequence: TGTGCCAGTGGCGGAGGTACTACTAGCACAGATACGCAGTATTTT. Translated, it gives CASGGGTTSTDTQYF.

This chain uses TRBV7-2 with TRBJ1-3; tentatively, D is TRBD1 (5 bases). This CDR3 is 14 amino acids long. V was cut by 3 bases and J by 2 bases, with 8 bases left in between. Germline values: CDR1 SGHTA, CDR2 FQGNSA. The CDR3 reads CASSFGGAGNTIYF. As DNA, the CDR3 is TGTGCCAGCAGCTTCGGGGGAGCTGGAAACACCATATATTTT.

The chain recombines TRBV18 with TRBJ1-3; D perhaps matches TRBD1 (5 bases). The length of the CDR3 is 15 residues. Germline CDR1 KGHSH, CDR2 LQKENI. V was cut by 5 bases and J by 2 bases, with 13 bases left in between. CDR3: CASSFPTGAGNTIYF. The DNA for the CDR3 is TGTGCCAGCTCATTCCCGACGGGGGCTGGAAACACCATATATTTT.

The V call is TRBV6-5, the J call TRBJ2-7; 7 bases map to TRBD2. The CDR3 loop spans 15 amino acids. CDR1 and CDR2 from the germline V gene are MNHEY and SVGAGI. The V segment lost 7 bases and the J segment 4 bases; nucleotides outside the gene matches: 13. In nucleotides, the CDR3 is TGTGCCAGCACCACCGCACCCGGGAGGACGTACGAGCAGTACTTC. Protein: CASTTAPGRTYEQYF.

CDR3 loop: CASGQRETKNIQYF. The CDR3 DNA sequence: TGTGCCAGCGGACAGCGGGAGACCAAAAACATTCAGTACTTC. The chain uses TRBV2 and TRBJ2-4, with 8 bases fitting TRBD2. Germline lookup yields CDR1 SNHLY and CDR2 FYNNEI. This CDR3 region has 14 residues. The ends lost 8 bases at V and 2 bases at J; junction bases unmatched: 5.

The chain joins TRBV3-1 (or the pseudogene TRBV3-2) to TRBJ2-5; perhaps TRBD1 as D (5 bases). The V gene lost 1 base and the J gene lost 1 base, with 19 bases spanning the gap. The CDR3 spans 18 residues. Germline CDR1 reads LGHDT; CDR2 reads YNNKEL (reference sequence). CDR3 in amino acids: CASSQAASRQIFQETQYF. CDR3 sequence (DNA): TGTGCCAGCAGCCAAGCCGCCTCGAGACAGATATTCCAAGAGACCCAGTACTTC.

Only one count was recorded for this clone. Within the sample, other DNA sequences also encode this same CDR3. The chain carries TRBV6-5 and TRBJ2-7, with a possible D match to TRBD1 (5 bases). Germline CDR1 MNHEY, CDR2 SVGAGI. The CDR3 consists of 12 residues. V dropped 8 bases and J dropped 2 bases, with 10 bases sitting between them. Here the CDR3 DNA reads TGTGCCAGCGGTCAGGGTCCCTACGAGCAGTACTTC. It codes for CASGQGPYEQYF.

The chain employs TRBV24-1 and TRBJ2-3; 11 bases align to TRBD2. This CDR3 has 15 amino acids. Germline lookup yields CDR1 KGHDR and CDR2 SFDVKD. With 4 bases clipped from V and 5 bases from J, the junction kept 4 bases outside the gene matches. As DNA, the CDR3 is TGTGCCACCAGTGACCAACTAGCGGGGGAAGATACGCAGTATTTT. It translates to CATSDQLAGEDTQYF.

This clone has just a few counts. The chain employs TRBV28 and TRBJ2-7; possible D gene TRBD1, 6 bases. V was cut by 4 bases and J by 3 bases, with 13 bases left in between. Looked up from germline, CDR1 is MDHEN and CDR2 is SYDVKM. The CDR3 length is 14 residues. The CDR3 loop reads CASSSNRAGYEQYF. The CDR3 DNA reads as TGTGCCAGCAGTTCGAACAGGGCAGGCTACGAGCAGTACTTC.

The chain has TRBV20-1 and TRBJ1-5, with D maybe TRBD1 (5 bases). Trimming stripped 3 bases from V and 0 bases from J, with 12 bases between. CDR3 length equals 15 residues. From germline, CDR1 is DFQATT and CDR2 SNEGSKA (reference sequence). The CDR3 is CSASFRQYSNQPQHF. The CDR3 DNA sequence: TGCAGTGCTAGTTTCAGACAGTATAGCAATCAGCCCCAGCATTTT.

This sequence joins TRBV28 and TRBJ2-7; 8 nucleotides align to TRBD1. The CDR3 has 18 residues. The trim removed 3 bases at V and 2 bases at J, leaving 15 bases unmatched. Looked up from germline, CDR1 is MDHEN and CDR2 is SYDVKM. The DNA for the CDR3 is TGTGCCAGCAGTTTGGACAGGGCTCATTCTCTTATAGCCTACGAGCAGTACTTC. It encodes CASSLDRAHSLIAYEQYF.

The rearrangement links TRBV28 to TRBJ1-2; the D gene is possibly TRBD1 (6 bases). V lost 7 bases to trimming and J lost 0 bases, with 15 bases between them. CDR3 length equals 15 residues. In germline, CDR1 is MDHEN, CDR2 SYDVKM. CDR3 region: CASTSGDITNYGYTF. In nucleotides, the CDR3 is TGTGCCAGCACCAGTGGGGACATTACTAACTATGGCTACACCTTC.

In this sample, this clone turned up once. The V and J genes are TRBV4-3 and TRBJ1-3, with D possibly being TRBD1 (6 bases). Trimming cost V 1 base and J 1 base, with 14 bases left between them. Germline V gene lookup returns CDR1 LGHNA and CDR2 YSLEER. CDR3 length: 17 residues. CDR3 DNA sequence: TGCGCCAGCAGCCAAGCCCCCGAGGGGGTTTCTGGAAACACCATATATTTT. It codes for CASSQAPEGVSGNTIYF.

The rearrangement uses TRBV5-6 and TRBJ1-4; D remains ambiguous. Trimming removed 0 bases at V and 8 bases at J, with 11 bases between. The CDR3 is 14 residues long. Germline V CDR1 and CDR2: SGHDT, YYEEEE. The CDR3 protein is CASSLGQTGEKLFF. The CDR3 DNA sequence: TGTGCCAGCAGCTTGGGACAAACGGGAGAAAAACTGTTTTTT.

V usage is TRBV9 and J usage is TRBJ2-1, with a tentative D call TRBD2 (5 bases). Between the trimmed V and J ends, which lost 2 bases and 0 bases, there was a span of 9 bases. Germline V gene sequence: CDR1 SGDLS, CDR2 YYNGEE. CDR3 length equals 15 residues. The CDR3 loop is CASSVGGPSYNEQFF. DNA of the CDR3: TGTGCCAGCAGCGTCGGCGGGCCCTCCTACAATGAGCAGTTCTTC.

The chain links TRBV18 to TRBJ2-1; D is possibly TRBD1 (6 bases). V was trimmed by 2 bases and J by 8 bases, leaving 7 bases between them. The CDR3 covers 12 residues. Germline-derived CDR1 and CDR2 are KGHSH and LQKENI. The CDR3 sequence is CASSPSGDEQFF. The CDR3 coding sequence is TGTGCCAGCTCACCATCAGGGGATGAGCAGTTCTTC.

The genes are TRBV6-2 or TRBV6-3 and TRBJ1-1; the D is unclear. The V and J ends lost 4 bases and 3 bases respectively, with 9 bases between them. This CDR3 region has 13 residues. CDR1 is MNHEY, CDR2 SVGEGT, per germline. CDR3 DNA sequence: TGTGCCAGCAGTTCCCGGGGTTACACTGAAGCTTTCTTT. It is translated as CASSSRGYTEAFF.

This clone was recorded a few times. The V and J genes are TRBV5-1 and TRBJ1-2; D gene uncertain. Per germline, CDR1 SGHRS and CDR2 YFSETQ. The V end was cut by 4 bases, the J end by 0 bases, with 13 bases between. The CDR3 is 15 amino acids. CDR3 in amino acids: CASSPLVPANYGYTF. The CDR3 region has the DNA TGCGCCAGCAGCCCGCTGGTCCCGGCTAACTATGGCTACACCTTC.